Following are 31 T cell receptor beta chains from one sample sequenced in a study of beta chain features in type 1 diabetes. As every portion of the isolated RNA was reverse transcribed, the sequencing read expressed TCRB transcripts. Assay: immunoSEQ multiplex PCR; the TCRdb copy retains only in-frame clones and omits some. The repertoire consists of around 500,000 clones, with approximately 31% occurring once and the leading ten covering almost 0.065%. Sequencing was carried out using naive CD4+ T cells from blood. All receptors come from a man between 18 and 35 years old in good health.

The rearrangement joins TRBV9 to TRBJ2-5; 7 nucleotides line up with TRBD2. This CDR3 is built from 15 residues. Germline values: CDR1 SGDLS, CDR2 YYNGEE. V gave up 3 bases and J gave up 0 bases; unmatched junction bases: 5. The CDR3 protein is CASSASTSYQETQYF. The CDR3 DNA follows: TGTGCCAGCAGCGCATCGACTAGCTACCAAGAGACCCAGTACTTC.

This clone occurred a few times. The V and J genes are TRBV7-3 and TRBJ2-1, with a possible D match to TRBD1 (5 bases). This CDR3 contains 15 residues. Germline assignment: CDR1 SGHTA and CDR2 FQGTGA. V shed 5 bases and J shed 5 bases, with 16 bases lying between them. The CDR3 nucleotides read TGTGCCAGCAGCGGGCGGACACTTAGGGACAATGAGCAGTTCTTC. It codes for CASSGRTLRDNEQFF. Full variable domain (rest looked up from reference TRBV7-3 and TRBJ2-1): GAGVSQTPSNKVTEKGKYVELRCDPISGHTALYWYRQSLGQGPEFLIYFQGTGAADDSGLPNDRFFAVRPEGSVSTLKIQRTERGDSAVYLCASSGRTLRDNEQFFGPGTRLTVL.

On this clone itself: Different DNA sequences within this sample yield the same CDR3. The chain carries TRBV18 and TRBJ1-1; D is unresolved. Germline values: CDR1 KGHSH, CDR2 LQKENI. CDR3 length: 11 residues. The germline V and J ends were trimmed by 2 bases and 4 bases, with 2 bases remaining between them. CDR3 sequence reads: CASSPGTEAFF. The CDR3 DNA follows: TGTGCCAGCTCACCAGGCACTGAAGCTTTCTTT. The full variable domain, in which reference TRBV18 and TRBJ1-1 provide the parts outside the CDR3, is NAGVMQNPRHLVRRRGQEARLRCSPMKGHSHVYWYRQLPEEGLKFMVYLQKENIIDESGMPKERFSAEFPKEGPSILRIQQVVRGDSAAYFCASSPGTEAFFGQGTRLTVV.

The chain joins TRBV27 to TRBJ2-5, with D uncertain. This CDR3 has 15 residues. Per the germline V gene, CDR1 is MNHEY and CDR2 is SMNVEV (reference sequence). Trimming removed 5 bases from V and 5 bases from J, with 18 bases in between. The CDR3 DNA reads TGTGCCAGCAGTACTCGATCTATTGGGGTGGAGACCCAGTACTTC. It yields the protein CASSTRSIGVETQYF.

For the CDR3, the DNA is TGTGCCTGGAGTGTCCCTACGGCAAACATTCAGTACTTC. Its protein product is CAWSVPTANIQYF. This sequence joins TRBV30 and TRBJ2-4, with D uncertain. The CDR3 sequence is 13 residues long. V was trimmed by 0 bases and J by 6 bases, leaving 9 bases between them. CDR1 is GTSNPN, CDR2 SVGIG, per germline (reference sequence).

This clone has more than one count but fewer than ten. The chain has TRBV7-2 and TRBJ2-7; D is ambiguous. The CDR3 is 14 residues long. In germline, CDR1 is SGHTA, CDR2 FQGNSA. Trimming stripped 2 bases from V and 3 bases from J, with 11 bases between. The CDR3: CASSLSRADYEQYF. The CDR3 DNA is TGTGCCAGCAGCTTAAGCCGGGCGGACTACGAGCAGTACTTC. Full variable domain (outside the CDR3, taken from reference TRBV7-2 and TRBJ2-7): GAGVSQSPSNKVTEKGKDVELRCDPISGHTALYWYRQSLGQGLEFLIYFQGNSAPDKSGLPSDRFSAERTGGSVSTLTIQRTQQEDSAVYLCASSLSRADYEQYFGPGTRLTVT.

A few counts support this clone. This chain links TRBV5-4 with TRBJ2-1, with D tentatively TRBD2 (6 bases). Trimming shortened V by 4 bases and J by 10 bases, and 21 bases separated the two germline ends. Per the germline V gene, CDR1 is SGHNT and CDR2 is YYREEE (reference sequence). The CDR3 consists of 15 residues. Here the CDR3 DNA reads TGTGCCAGCAGCCTCGGCGGTAGCGGAGGTAGGGAGCAGTTCTTC. It encodes CASSLGGSGGREQFF.

This chain connects TRBV27 to TRBJ2-3; a weak D match, TRBD1 (6 bases). CDR3 length: 16 residues. Trimming shortened V by 2 bases and J by 0 bases, and 12 bases separated the two germline ends. Germline V CDR1 and CDR2: MNHEY, SMNVEV (reference sequence). The CDR3 spells CASSLIQGGSTDTQYF. CDR3 DNA sequence: TGTGCCAGCAGTTTAATACAGGGTGGGAGCACAGATACGCAGTATTTT.

The J gene is TRBJ2-5, the V gene TRBV20-1; D is unresolved. This CDR3 contains 10 residues. Per the germline V gene, CDR1 is DFQATT and CDR2 is SNEGSKA (reference sequence). The CDR3 bases are TGCAGCACATCGGCTGAGACCCAGTACTTC. Translating it yields CSTSAETQYF.

This clone occurred a few times. The gene calls are TRBV14 and TRBJ2-1; 12 positions agree with TRBD2. V lost 5 bases to trimming and J lost 8 bases; unmatched junction nucleotides: 13. CDR3 length equals 17 residues. The V gene's germline CDR1 is SGHDN and CDR2 FVKESK. The CDR3 loop reads CASSSRLAGGPDHEQFF. CDR3 bases: TGTGCCAGCAGCTCTCGGCTAGCGGGAGGGCCTGATCATGAGCAGTTCTTC.

This clone has only a few counts. The chain recombines TRBV29-1 with TRBJ2-5; D is perhaps TRBD1 (6 bases). CDR3 length: 11 residues. Trimming took 7 bases from V and 5 from J, leaving 11 bases between them. Germline CDR1 is SQVTM and CDR2 is ANQGSEA. In nucleotides, the CDR3 is TGCAGCGCGGACAGTCTTGAGACCCAGTACTTC. Residues: CSADSLETQYF.

This clone was seen a few times. V gene TRBV6-6 combines with J gene TRBJ1-1; no clear D. Germline V gene sequence: CDR1 MNHNY, CDR2 SVGAGI (reference sequence). V shed 5 bases and J shed 5 bases, with 9 bases lying between them. The CDR3 has 12 amino acids. The CDR3 loop is CASSPPGTEAFF. The CDR3, as DNA: TGTGCCAGCAGTCCACCCGGTACTGAAGCTTTCTTT.

This sequence joins TRBV10-3 and TRBJ2-7; D might be TRBD1 or TRBD2, each matching 5 bases. Trimming removed 6 bases at V and 5 bases at J, with 20 bases between. Looked up from germline, CDR1 is ENHRY and CDR2 is SYGVKD. The CDR3 extends over 15 amino acids. CDR3 in DNA: TGTGCCATCAGACCCGGGACCCCGGATTCGGACGAGCAGTACTTC. Translating gives CAIRPGTPDSDEQYF.

This clone was found a few times. The chain joins TRBV7-2 to TRBJ2-7; 7 bases align to TRBD2. The V and J ends lost 5 bases and 2 bases, in that order; junction bases with no gene match: 9. Germline CDR1 reads SGHTA; CDR2 reads FQGNSA. This CDR3 has 15 amino acids. The CDR3 is CASSRLAGEPYEQYF. The CDR3 nucleotides read TGTGCCAGCAGCCGCCTGGCGGGAGAGCCCTACGAGCAGTACTTC.

The J gene is TRBJ2-7, the V gene TRBV7-2; tentatively, D is TRBD1 or TRBD2 (5 bases each). There are 14 residues in the CDR3. The germline CDR1 and CDR2 sequences are SGHTA and FQGNSA. Between the trimmed V and J ends, which lost 5 bases and 5 bases, there was a span of 16 bases. CDR3 sequence: CASSPKPGSNEQYF. DNA of the CDR3: TGTGCCAGCAGCCCCAAACCAGGGAGCAACGAGCAGTACTTC.

The CDR3 region has the DNA TGTGCCAGCAGCCAAGTTTCGGGAGGGGTTACAGATACGCAGTATTTT. Amino acids: CASSQVSGGVTDTQYF. The chain is built from TRBV4-2 and TRBJ2-3; 8 bases agree with TRBD2. V shed 1 base and J 3 bases; nucleotides not matched to a gene: 6. CDR3 length: 16 amino acids. Germline V CDR1 and CDR2: LGHNA, YNFKEQ.

This clone has a handful of counts. The chain carries TRBV30 and TRBJ2-1; 7 positions agree with TRBD2. The germline V gene encodes CDR1 GTSNPN and CDR2 SVGIG (reference sequence). This CDR3 is 14 amino acids long. The V segment lost 2 bases and the J segment 7 bases; nucleotides outside the gene matches: 8. CDR3 bases: TGTGCCTGGAGTTATAGCGGGCTTGGAAATGAGCAGTTCTTC. As protein: CAWSYSGLGNEQFF.

This chain uses TRBV29-1 with TRBJ2-1; TRBD2 matches 8 bases. This CDR3 spans 15 amino acids. CDR1 is SQVTM, CDR2 ANQGSEA, per germline. The ends lost 6 bases at V and 1 base at J; junction bases unmatched: 8. CDR3: CSVHRLASSYNEQFF. The CDR3 DNA reads TGCAGCGTCCACAGACTAGCGTCATCCTACAATGAGCAGTTCTTC.

This clone turned up a few times. The chain has TRBV10-3 and TRBJ2-1, with 9 bases identical to TRBD2. The length of the CDR3 is 15 residues. Germline V gene sequence: CDR1 ENHRY, CDR2 SYGVKD. V was pared by 0 bases and J by 5 bases, with 2 bases of the junction left unmatched. CDR3 in amino acids: CAISESRLADNEQFF. DNA for the CDR3: TGTGCCATCAGTGAGTCGAGACTAGCGGACAATGAGCAGTTCTTC.

Only a few counts were recorded for this clone. V and J are TRBV7-2 and TRBJ2-5; the D gene is possibly TRBD2 (5 bases). The CDR3 spans 12 residues. V gave up 5 bases and J gave up 10 bases, with 14 bases separating them. Germline CDR1 is SGHTA and CDR2 is FQGNSA. In DNA form, the CDR3 reads TGTGCCAGCAGCCGTGGACTGCCGAGCCAGTACTTC. Protein product: CASSRGLPSQYF.

This chain connects TRBV5-1 to TRBJ2-1; perhaps TRBD2 as D (6 bases). CDR3 length: 14 amino acids. CDR1 is SGHRS and CDR2 is YFSETQ in the germline V gene. V lost 3 bases and J lost 9, with 16 bases in between. DNA of the CDR3: TGCGCCAGCAGCTCAGCGGGCTCGATGGGTGAGCAGTTCTTC. Its translation is CASSSAGSMGEQFF.

This chain uses TRBV30 with TRBJ2-2; weak D call: TRBD2 (6 bases). Germline V lookup: CDR1 GTSNPN, CDR2 SVGIG (reference sequence). V was clipped by 1 base and J by 5 bases, with 11 bases between them. CDR3 length: 14 amino acids. CDR3 nucleotide sequence: TGTGCCTGGAGTGCAATAGCGGTAACCGGGGAGCTGTTTTTT. It translates to CAWSAIAVTGELFF.

Only one count was recorded for this clone. The chain has TRBV20-1 and TRBJ1-1; D not certain. The germline V gene has CDR1 DFQATT and CDR2 SNEGSKA (reference sequence). This CDR3 has 11 residues. V gave up 6 bases and J gave up 6 bases, with 11 bases separating them. CDR3 DNA: TGCAGTGCCGCAGTCGTCGCTGAAGCTTTCTTT. Its protein is CSAAVVAEAFF.

The V gene is TRBV4-2, the J gene TRBJ2-1, with 7 bases lining up with TRBD2. CDR1 is LGHNA and CDR2 is YNFKEQ in the germline V gene. The CDR3 contains 16 residues. V trimming: 5 bases; J trimming: 0 bases; junction bases outside the gene matches: 7. The DNA of the CDR3 is TGTGCCAGCAGCACCCCTGGCGGGAGCTCCTACAATGAGCAGTTCTTC. This encodes CASSTPGGSSYNEQFF.

The chain recombines TRBV2 with TRBJ2-5; a possible D gene is TRBD2 (5 bases). The V end was cut by 8 bases, the J end by 2 bases, with 12 bases between. CDR1 and CDR2 from the germline V gene are SNHLY and FYNNEI. The CDR3 loop spans 13 amino acids. The CDR3, as DNA: TGTGCCAGCGGTGGAAGGGAGCAAGAGACCCAGTACTTC. This translates into CASGGREQETQYF. The complete variable domain, with remaining parts taken from reference TRBV2 and TRBJ2-5, reads EPEVTQTPSHQVTQMGQEVILRCVPISNHLYFYWYRQILGQKVEFLVSFYNNEISEKSEIFDDQFSVERPDGSNFTLKIRSTKLEDSAMYFCASGGREQETQYFGPGTRLLVL.

The chain combines TRBV30 with TRBJ1-5; perhaps TRBD1 as D (5 bases). The CDR3 is made up of 13 amino acids. Germline loops: CDR1 GTSNPN, CDR2 SVGIG (reference sequence). V shed 0 bases and J shed 7 bases, with 10 bases lying between them. The CDR3 coding sequence is TGTGCCTGGAGTGTAGGGGATTTCCAGCCCCAGCATTTT. It is translated as CAWSVGDFQPQHF.

This chain links TRBV27 with TRBJ1-3; D ambiguous. Germline CDR1 reads MNHEY; CDR2 reads SMNVEV (reference sequence). V lost 6 bases to trimming and J lost 0 bases, with 12 bases between them. The CDR3 totals 15 residues. CDR3 sequence (DNA): TGTGCCAGCAGCCCGGCGCTGCACTCTGGAAACACCATATATTTT. It specifies CASSPALHSGNTIYF.

This clone was counted a few times. The same CDR3 is also encoded by other DNA sequences in this sample. The rearrangement uses TRBV5-1 and TRBJ2-7; 11 nucleotides agree with TRBD2. The CDR3 sequence is 13 residues long. CDR1 is SGHRS and CDR2 is YFSETQ in the germline V gene. After removal of 4 bases from V and 6 bases from J, the junction contained 3 bases not matched to a gene. In nucleotides, the CDR3 is TGCGCCAGCAGCCTGGGACTAGCGGCCGAGCAGTACTTC. Translated: CASSLGLAAEQYF.

The chain links TRBV10-3 to TRBJ2-1; 14 bases line up with TRBD2. The length of the CDR3 is 16 residues. From germline, CDR1 is ENHRY and CDR2 SYGVKD. J lost 3 bases, V lost 4 bases, and 2 bases had no gene match. The CDR3 sequence is CAISGGLAGDYNEQFF. The CDR3 DNA is TGTGCCATCAGTGGGGGACTAGCGGGAGACTACAATGAGCAGTTCTTC.

J is TRBJ2-1 and V is TRBV7-2; no definite D call. CDR3 length equals 13 residues. Trimming removed 6 bases from V and 0 bases from J, with 6 bases in between. Germline V gives CDR1 SGHTA, CDR2 FQGNSA. CDR3 bases: TGTGCCAGCAGAAAGGACTCCTACAATGAGCAGTTCTTC. Its protein product is CASRKDSYNEQFF.

The rearrangement links TRBV18 to TRBJ2-3, with D tentatively TRBD2 (5 bases). Germline CDR1 reads KGHSH; CDR2 reads LQKENI. The CDR3 extends over 12 amino acids. Trimming pared 5 bases from V and 10 bases from J, leaving 13 bases between. The CDR3 here is CASSSEGSPQYF. The CDR3 nucleotides read TGTGCCAGCTCATCAGAGGGTTCACCGCAGTATTTT.